The rows below give T cell receptor beta chains drawn from one sample of a study of blood T cell repertoires in COVID-19. Profiling relied on immunoSEQ multiplex PCR, and the TCRdb table lists in-frame clones only, not all of them. This table has about 58,000 clones, over 70% appearing once. The sequenced sample was peripheral blood. These receptors all come from a human donor in a cohort sampled during active COVID-19. Both conserved end residues are part of each CDR3. Fields, in order: clone size, V gene, CDR3 length, D gene, J gene, CDR3 DNA, CDR3 protein. A D gene is named only where the DNA matches it firmly. Not all rows give a size; the values are once, few, many and, for expanded clones, a class.

abundance: -; v_gene: TRBV7-2; len: 14; d_gene: -; j_gene: TRBJ2-7; CDR3nt: TGTGCCAGCAGCTTAGGCGTAGGAGGGGACGAGCAGTACTTC; CDR3aa: CASSLGVGGDEQYF
abundance: -; v_gene: TRBV7-9; len: 15; d_gene: -; j_gene: TRBJ1-2; CDR3nt: TGTGCCAGCAGCTTAGCGCGGGGGGCGGATTATGGCTACACCTTC; CDR3aa: CASSLARGADYGYTF
abundance: -; v_gene: TRBV11-2; len: 15; d_gene: TRBD1; j_gene: TRBJ1-2; CDR3nt: TGTGCCAGCAGCTTAGGGGCAGGGGGCGGGTATGGCTACACCTTC; CDR3aa: CASSLGAGGGYGYTF
abundance: -; v_gene: TRBV4-1; len: 16; d_gene: -; j_gene: TRBJ1-2; CDR3nt: TGCGCCAGCAGCCAAGCGATCCAGCGAGCTAACTATGGCTACACCTTC; CDR3aa: CASSQAIQRANYGYTF
abundance: -; v_gene: TRBV5-6; len: 15; d_gene: TRBD1; j_gene: TRBJ1-1; CDR3nt: TGTGCCAGCAGCTATAAGGACAGGGTGACCACTGAAGCTTTCTTT; CDR3aa: CASSYKDRVTTEAFF
abundance: -; v_gene: TRBV28; len: 17; d_gene: -; j_gene: TRBJ2-1; CDR3nt: TGTGCCAGCAGTTTCCCTCGGGCGGGAAGCTCCTACAATGAGCAGTTCTTC; CDR3aa: CASSFPRAGSSYNEQFF
abundance: -; v_gene: TRBV18; len: 16; d_gene: -; j_gene: TRBJ2-7; CDR3nt: TGTGCCAGCTCATATGGTCCCTTATTGGGCGCCTACGAGCAGTACTTC; CDR3aa: CASSYGPLLGAYEQYF
abundance: -; v_gene: TRBV5-1; len: 12; d_gene: -; j_gene: TRBJ2-1; CDR3nt: TGCGCCAGCAGCTTTAGATACAATGAGCAGTTCTTC; CDR3aa: CASSFRYNEQFF
abundance: few; v_gene: TRBV5-3; len: 19; d_gene: -; j_gene: TRBJ1-1; CDR3nt: TGTGCCAGAAGCTTGTTATTGCCAGGGAATCACGGCGCGAACACTGAAGCTTTCTTT; CDR3aa: CARSLLLPGNHGANTEAFF
abundance: -; v_gene: TRBV3-1/TRBV3-2; len: 16; d_gene: -; j_gene: TRBJ1-2; CDR3nt: TGTGCCAGCAGCCAAGATTTAATAGGGCAGGGTAATGGCTACACCTTC; CDR3aa: CASSQDLIGQGNGYTF
abundance: few; v_gene: TRBV27; len: 13; d_gene: -; j_gene: TRBJ2-7; CDR3nt: TGTGCCAGCAGTCCCCGGGACTTGTACGAGCAGTACTTC; CDR3aa: CASSPRDLYEQYF
abundance: -; v_gene: TRBV19; len: 17; d_gene: -; j_gene: TRBJ1-1; CDR3nt: TGTGCCAGTAGTGCCGGGAAGGTCCTGAGGAAGAACACTGAAGCTTTCTTT; CDR3aa: CASSAGKVLRKNTEAFF
abundance: -; v_gene: TRBV7-2; len: 14; d_gene: -; j_gene: TRBJ1-3; CDR3nt: TGTGCCAGCAGCTTAGGCCAGGTTGGAAACACCATATATTTT; CDR3aa: CASSLGQVGNTIYF
abundance: -; v_gene: TRBV30; len: 14; d_gene: TRBD1; j_gene: TRBJ1-6; CDR3nt: TGTGCCTGGCATGGACAGGGTATGGGTTCACCCCTCCACTTT; CDR3aa: CAWHGQGMGSPLHF
abundance: -; v_gene: TRBV19; len: 16; d_gene: TRBD1; j_gene: TRBJ2-6; CDR3nt: TGTGCCAGTAGTATAGGACAGGGGTCTGGGGCCAACGTCCTGACTTTC; CDR3aa: CASSIGQGSGANVLTF
abundance: -; v_gene: TRBV12-3/TRBV12-4; len: 13; d_gene: -; j_gene: TRBJ1-2; CDR3nt: TGTGCCAGCAGTTTAGCGGGCAGCTATGGCTACACCTTC; CDR3aa: CASSLAGSYGYTF
abundance: few; v_gene: TRBV19; len: 15; d_gene: -; j_gene: TRBJ1-6; CDR3nt: TGTGCCAGTAGTAGAGAACAGGGCGTGAATTCACCCCTCCACTTT; CDR3aa: CASSREQGVNSPLHF
abundance: -; v_gene: TRBV2; len: 13; d_gene: TRBD1; j_gene: TRBJ2-7; CDR3nt: TGTGCCAGTCACAGGGGAAATATGAACGAGCAGTACTTC; CDR3aa: CASHRGNMNEQYF
abundance: -; v_gene: TRBV27; len: 15; d_gene: -; j_gene: TRBJ1-6; CDR3nt: TGTGCCAGCAGGGGCGCCTCCCTCTATAATTCACCCCTCCACTTT; CDR3aa: CASRGASLYNSPLHF
abundance: -; v_gene: TRBV3-1/TRBV3-2; len: 14; d_gene: -; j_gene: TRBJ1-2; CDR3nt: TGTGCCAGCAGCCCGGTGGGGCCTAACTATGGCTACACCTTC; CDR3aa: CASSPVGPNYGYTF